The clone carrying this T cell receptor (beta chain) was recorded only once. This sample is part of a study of blood T cell repertoires in COVID-19. The wider study: The origin of the acute and convalescent COVID-19 samples was the United States, Italy and Spain. The cDNA or gDNA used as material had been derived from T cells, B-cell-depleted T cells, or PBMCs.

In the study's own analysis: How many nucleated cells were present was estimated from reference gene primer amplification. Profiled with immunoSEQ multiplex PCR; TCRdb holds only in-frame clones, not every one. That table is the source of V, J and clone size, and D and trimming were worked out from the DNA. The table includes tens of thousands of clones, around 82% detected once. V dropped 2 bases and J dropped 6 bases, with 19 bases sitting between them. This CDR3 is 16 amino acids long. Germline lookup yields CDR1 LGHNA and CDR2 YNFKEQ. Source material: peripheral blood. This chain connects TRBV4-2 to TRBJ1-2; TRBD1 is a possible D gene (5 bases). This clonotype originated in a woman aged 80 or over with acute or convalescent COVID-19. The CDR3 loop is CASSQRPGVLRDGYTF. The CDR3 DNA reads as TGTGCCAGCAGCCAACGCCCGGGAGTACTCAGGGATGGCTACACCTTC.